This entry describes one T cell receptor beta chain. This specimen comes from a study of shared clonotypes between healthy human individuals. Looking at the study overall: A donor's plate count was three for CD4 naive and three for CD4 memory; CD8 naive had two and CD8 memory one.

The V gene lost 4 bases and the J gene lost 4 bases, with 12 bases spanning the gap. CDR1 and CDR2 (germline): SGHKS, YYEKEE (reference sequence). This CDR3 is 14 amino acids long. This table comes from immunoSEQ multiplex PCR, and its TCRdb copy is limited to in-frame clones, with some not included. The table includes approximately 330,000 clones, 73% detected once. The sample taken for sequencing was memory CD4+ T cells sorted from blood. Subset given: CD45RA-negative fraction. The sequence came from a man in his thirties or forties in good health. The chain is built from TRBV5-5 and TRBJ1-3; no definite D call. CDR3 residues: CASSPHGGGNTIYF. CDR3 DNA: TGTGCCAGCAGCCCTCACGGCGGAGGAAACACCATATATTTT.